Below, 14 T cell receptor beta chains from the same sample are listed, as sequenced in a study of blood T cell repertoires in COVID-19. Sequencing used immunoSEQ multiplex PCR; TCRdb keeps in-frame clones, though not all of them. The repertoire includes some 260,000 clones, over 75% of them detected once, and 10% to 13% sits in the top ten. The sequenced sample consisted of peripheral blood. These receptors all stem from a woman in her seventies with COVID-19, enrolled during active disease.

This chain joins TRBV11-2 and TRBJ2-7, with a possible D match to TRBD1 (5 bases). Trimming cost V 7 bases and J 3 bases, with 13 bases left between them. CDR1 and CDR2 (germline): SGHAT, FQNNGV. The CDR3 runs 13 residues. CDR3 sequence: CASIGAGSYEQYF. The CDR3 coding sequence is TGTGCCAGCATTGGGGCCGGAAGCTACGAGCAGTACTTC.

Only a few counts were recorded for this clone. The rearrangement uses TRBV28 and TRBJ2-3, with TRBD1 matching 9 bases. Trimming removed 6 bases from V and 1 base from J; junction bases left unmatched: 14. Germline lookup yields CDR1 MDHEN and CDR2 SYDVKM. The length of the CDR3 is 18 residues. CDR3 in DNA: TGTGCCAGCAGCCAGAGGGACAGGGTAACTTCGGGCACAGATACGCAGTATTTT. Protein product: CASSQRDRVTSGTDTQYF.

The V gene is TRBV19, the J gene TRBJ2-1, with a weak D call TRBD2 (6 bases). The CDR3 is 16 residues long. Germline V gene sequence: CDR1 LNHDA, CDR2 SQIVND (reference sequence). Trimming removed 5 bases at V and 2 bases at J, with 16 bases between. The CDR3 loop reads CASSVSFSGTYNEQFF. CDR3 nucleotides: TGTGCCAGTAGTGTCTCCTTTAGCGGAACCTACAATGAGCAGTTCTTC.

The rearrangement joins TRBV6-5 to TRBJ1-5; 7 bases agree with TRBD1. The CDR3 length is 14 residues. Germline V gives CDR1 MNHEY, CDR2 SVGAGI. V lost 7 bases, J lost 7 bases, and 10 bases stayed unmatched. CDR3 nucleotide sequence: TGTGCCAGCACCGAGACAGGGTTCTACCAGCCCCAGCATTTT. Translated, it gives CASTETGFYQPQHF.

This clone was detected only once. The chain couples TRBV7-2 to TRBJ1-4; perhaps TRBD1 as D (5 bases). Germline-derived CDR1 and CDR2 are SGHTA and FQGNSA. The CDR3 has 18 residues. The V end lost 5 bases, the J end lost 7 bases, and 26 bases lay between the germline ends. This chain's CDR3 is CASSHSGIRQGRIEKLFF. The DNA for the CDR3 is TGTGCCAGCAGCCATAGCGGAATTCGGCAGGGCAGGATTGAAAAACTGTTTTTT.

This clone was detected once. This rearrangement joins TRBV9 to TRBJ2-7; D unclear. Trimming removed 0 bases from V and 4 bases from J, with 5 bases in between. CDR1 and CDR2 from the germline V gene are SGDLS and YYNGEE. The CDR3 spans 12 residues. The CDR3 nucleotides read TGTGCCAGCAGCGTAGACGAGTACGAGCAGTACTTC. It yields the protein CASSVDEYEQYF.

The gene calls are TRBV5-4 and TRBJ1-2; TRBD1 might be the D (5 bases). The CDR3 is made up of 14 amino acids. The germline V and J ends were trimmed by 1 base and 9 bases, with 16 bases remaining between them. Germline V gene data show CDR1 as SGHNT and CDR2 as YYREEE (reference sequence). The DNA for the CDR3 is TGTGCCAGCAGCTTGAGCCAGGGAGGCGTAAGCTACACCTTC. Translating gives CASSLSQGGVSYTF.

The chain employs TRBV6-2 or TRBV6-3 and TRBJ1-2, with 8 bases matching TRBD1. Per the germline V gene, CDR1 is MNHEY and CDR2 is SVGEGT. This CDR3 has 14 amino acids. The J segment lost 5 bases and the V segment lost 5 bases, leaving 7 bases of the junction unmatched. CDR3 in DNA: TGTGCCAGCAGTACTGGGACAGGAACATATGGCTACACCTTC. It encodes CASSTGTGTYGYTF.

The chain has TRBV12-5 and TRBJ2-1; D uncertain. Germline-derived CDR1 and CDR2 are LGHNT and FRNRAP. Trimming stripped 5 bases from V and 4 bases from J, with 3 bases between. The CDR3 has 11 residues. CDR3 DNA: TGTGCTAGTGGTCTTTACAATGAGCAGTTCTTC. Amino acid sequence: CASGLYNEQFF.

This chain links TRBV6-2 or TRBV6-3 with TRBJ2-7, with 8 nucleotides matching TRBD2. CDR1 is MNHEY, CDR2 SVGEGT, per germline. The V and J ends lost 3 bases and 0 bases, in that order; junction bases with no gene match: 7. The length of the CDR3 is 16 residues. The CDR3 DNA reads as TGTGCCAGCAGTTATATTTTAGCGGGGTACTCCTACGAGCAGTACTTC. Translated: CASSYILAGYSYEQYF.

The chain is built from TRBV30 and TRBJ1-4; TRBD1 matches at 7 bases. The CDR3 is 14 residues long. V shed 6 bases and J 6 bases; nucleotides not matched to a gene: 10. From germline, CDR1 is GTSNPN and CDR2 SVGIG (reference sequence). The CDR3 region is CACSSRGRDEKLFF. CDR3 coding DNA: TGTGCCTGTTCGAGCAGGGGGAGAGATGAAAAACTGTTTTTT.

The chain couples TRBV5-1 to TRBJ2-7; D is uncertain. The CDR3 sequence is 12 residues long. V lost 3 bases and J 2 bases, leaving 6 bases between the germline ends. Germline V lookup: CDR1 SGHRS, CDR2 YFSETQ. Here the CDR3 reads CASSSGTYEQYF. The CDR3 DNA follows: TGCGCCAGCAGCTCCGGTACCTACGAGCAGTACTTC. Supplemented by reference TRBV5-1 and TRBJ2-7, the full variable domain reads KAGVTQTPRYLIKTRGQQVTLSCSPISGHRSVSWYQQTPGQGLQFLFEYFSETQRNKGNFPGRFSGRQFSNSRSEMNVSTLELGDSALYLCASSSGTYEQYFGPGTRLTVT.

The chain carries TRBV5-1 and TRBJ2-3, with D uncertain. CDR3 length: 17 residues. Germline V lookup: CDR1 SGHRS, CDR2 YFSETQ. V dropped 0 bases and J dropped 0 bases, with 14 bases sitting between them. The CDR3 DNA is TGCGCCAGCAGCTTGGGGGCTGGCTCCACTAGCACAGATACGCAGTATTTT. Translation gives CASSLGAGSTSTDTQYF.

The CDR3 DNA follows: TGTGCCAGCAGTTTTGCGGACACAACTGAAGCTTTCTTT. This encodes CASSFADTTEAFF. The chain employs TRBV12-3 or TRBV12-4 and TRBJ1-1, with a weak D call TRBD1 (5 bases). This CDR3 comprises 13 residues. The ends were cut back, 3 bases at V and 5 bases at J, with 10 bases in the middle.